A single T cell receptor beta chain is shown here with its context. The protocol was immunoSEQ multiplex PCR, while the TCRdb copy is restricted to in-frame clones and leaves out a portion. The profile shows 400,000 or so clones, about 89% of them singletons. This CDR3 is built from 13 residues. Germline values: CDR1 SGHAT, CDR2 FQNNGV. V shed 4 bases and J shed 5 bases, with 9 bases lying between them. The data derive from a study of blood T cell repertoires in COVID-19. The receptor was derived from a man aged 35 to 55 in a cohort exposed to, infected with or recovered from COVID-19 (not recorded which). The specimen was PBMCs or T cells enriched from blood (not recorded which). This chain uses TRBV11-2 with TRBJ1-5; the D is unclear. CDR3 in DNA: TGTGCCAGCAGCTCAGCGACTGATCAGCCCCAGCATTTT. It codes for CASSSATDQPQHF.